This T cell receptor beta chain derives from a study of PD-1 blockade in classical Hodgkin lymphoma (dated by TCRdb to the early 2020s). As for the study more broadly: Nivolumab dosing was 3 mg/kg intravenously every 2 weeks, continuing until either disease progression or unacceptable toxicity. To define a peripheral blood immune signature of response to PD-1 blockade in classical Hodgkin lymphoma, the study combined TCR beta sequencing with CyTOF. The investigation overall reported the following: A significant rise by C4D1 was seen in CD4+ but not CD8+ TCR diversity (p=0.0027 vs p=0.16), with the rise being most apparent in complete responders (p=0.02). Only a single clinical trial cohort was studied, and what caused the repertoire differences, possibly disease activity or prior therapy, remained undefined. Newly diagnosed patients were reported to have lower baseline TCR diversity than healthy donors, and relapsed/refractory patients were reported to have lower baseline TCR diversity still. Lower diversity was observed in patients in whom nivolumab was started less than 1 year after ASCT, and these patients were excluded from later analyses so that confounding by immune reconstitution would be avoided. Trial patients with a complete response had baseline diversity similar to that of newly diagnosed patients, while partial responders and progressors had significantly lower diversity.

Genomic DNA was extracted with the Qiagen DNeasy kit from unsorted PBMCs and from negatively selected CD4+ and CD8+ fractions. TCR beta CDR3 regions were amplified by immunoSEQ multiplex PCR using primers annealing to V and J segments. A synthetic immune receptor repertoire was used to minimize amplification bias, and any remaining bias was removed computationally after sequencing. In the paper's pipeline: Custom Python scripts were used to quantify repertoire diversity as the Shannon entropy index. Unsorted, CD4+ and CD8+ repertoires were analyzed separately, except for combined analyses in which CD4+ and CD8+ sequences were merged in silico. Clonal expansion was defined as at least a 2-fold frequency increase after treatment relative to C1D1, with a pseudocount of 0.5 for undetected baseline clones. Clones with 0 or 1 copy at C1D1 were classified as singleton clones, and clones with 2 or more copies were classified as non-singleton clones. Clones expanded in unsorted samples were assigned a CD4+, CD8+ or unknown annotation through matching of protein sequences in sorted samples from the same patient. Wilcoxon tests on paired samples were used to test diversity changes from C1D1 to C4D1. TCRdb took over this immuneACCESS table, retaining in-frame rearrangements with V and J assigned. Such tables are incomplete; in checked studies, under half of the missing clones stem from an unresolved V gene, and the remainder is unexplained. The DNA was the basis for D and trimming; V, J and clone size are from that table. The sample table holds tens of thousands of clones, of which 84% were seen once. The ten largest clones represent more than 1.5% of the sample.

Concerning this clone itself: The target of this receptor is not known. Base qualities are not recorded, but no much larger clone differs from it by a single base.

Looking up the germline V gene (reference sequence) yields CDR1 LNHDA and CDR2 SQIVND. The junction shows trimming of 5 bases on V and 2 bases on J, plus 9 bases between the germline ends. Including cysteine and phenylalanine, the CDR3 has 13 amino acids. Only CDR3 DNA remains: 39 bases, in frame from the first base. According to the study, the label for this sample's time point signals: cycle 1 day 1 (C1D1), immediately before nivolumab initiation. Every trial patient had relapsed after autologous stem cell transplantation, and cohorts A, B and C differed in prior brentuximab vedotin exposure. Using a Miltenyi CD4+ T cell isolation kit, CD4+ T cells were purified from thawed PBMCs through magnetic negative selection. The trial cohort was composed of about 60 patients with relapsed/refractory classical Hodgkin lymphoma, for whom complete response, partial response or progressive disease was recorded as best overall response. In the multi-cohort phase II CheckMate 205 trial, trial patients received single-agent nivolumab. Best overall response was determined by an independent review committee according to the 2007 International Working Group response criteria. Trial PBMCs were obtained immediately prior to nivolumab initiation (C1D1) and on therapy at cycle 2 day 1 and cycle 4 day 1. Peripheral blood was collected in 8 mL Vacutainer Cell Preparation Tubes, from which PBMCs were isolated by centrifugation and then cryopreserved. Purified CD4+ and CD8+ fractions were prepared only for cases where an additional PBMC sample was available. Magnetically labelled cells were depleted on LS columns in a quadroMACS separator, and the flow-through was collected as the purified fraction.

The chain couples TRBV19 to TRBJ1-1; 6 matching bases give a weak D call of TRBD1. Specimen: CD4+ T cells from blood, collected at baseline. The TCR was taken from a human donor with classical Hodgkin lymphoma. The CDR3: CASSSQGNTEAFF. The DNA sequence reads TGTGCCAGTAGTTCACAGGGTAACACTGAAGCTTTCTTT.